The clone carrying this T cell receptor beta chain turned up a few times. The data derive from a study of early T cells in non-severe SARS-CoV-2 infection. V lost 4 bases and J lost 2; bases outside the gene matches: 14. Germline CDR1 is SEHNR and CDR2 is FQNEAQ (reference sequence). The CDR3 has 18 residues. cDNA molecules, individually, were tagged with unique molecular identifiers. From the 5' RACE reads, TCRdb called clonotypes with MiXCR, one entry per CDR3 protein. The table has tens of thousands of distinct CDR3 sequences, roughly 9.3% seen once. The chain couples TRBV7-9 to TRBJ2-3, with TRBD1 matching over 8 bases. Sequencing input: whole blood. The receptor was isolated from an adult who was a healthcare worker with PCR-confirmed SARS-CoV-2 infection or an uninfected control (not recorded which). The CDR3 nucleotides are TGTGCCAGCAGCTCCCGGGCCAGGGGGCTAAGCAACACAGATACGCAGTATTTT. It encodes CASSSRARGLSNTDTQYF.